The clone carrying this T cell receptor (beta chain) was detected many times. Its antigen remains unknown. The CDR3 runs to 16 residues. The trim removed 2 bases at V and 5 bases at J, leaving 8 bases unmatched. Per the germline V gene, CDR1 is SGHAT and CDR2 is FQDESV (reference sequence). This entry is derived from a study of human T cells and chemical hapten exposure. Looking at the study overall: Patch testing placed 0.01% DPC on the upper back, with readings at 6 days. Study conclusions and caveats: In comparison with controls, expanded TCRs gave rise to a significantly larger number of large CDR3 similarity clusters.

Time point defined: pre-sensitization, week 0. Regarding treatment: therapeutic diphenylcyclopropenone sensitization with weekly scalp DPC. Extraction yielded total RNA from whole blood (unfractionated). Each CDR3 protein gets one entry after TCRdb re-called the RACE reads with MiXCR. The table records 60,000 or so distinct CDR3 sequences, around 10% of them present only once. This receptor was identified in a man aged 35-49 years with alopecia areata. Some clones in this sample may be carry-over from other donors' samples. The chain carries TRBV11-1 and TRBJ2-5; 10 nucleotides align to TRBD1. The specimen comprised whole blood, sampled in connection with sensitization to the hapten diphenylcyclopropenone (DPC). CDR3 protein: CASSLLPGQGVETQYF. CDR3 sequence (DNA): TGTGCCAGCAGCTTACTCCCCGGACAGGGGGTTGAGACCCAGTACTTC.